These T cell receptor beta chains were read from a single sample in a study of blood T cell repertoires in COVID-19. The assay was immunoSEQ multiplex PCR, and TCRdb's table has in-frame clones only and misses some. Of fewer than 200,000 clones detected, roughly 90% appear once; the ten largest clones hold roughly 20%. Sequencing was performed on peripheral blood. The receptors were sampled from a man between 70 and 80 years old with active or convalescent COVID-19. Each CDR3 is given with its conserved first and last residue. The D gene is left open where the match is weak. The size field is filled for only some rows; it gives once, few, many or a size class.

J,V,size,D,DNA,CDR3
TRBJ2-7,TRBV5-1,-,TRBD1,TGCGCCAGCAGCTCGACCGGGACAGGGGCATACGAGCAGTACTTC,CASSSTGTGAYEQYF
TRBJ2-2,TRBV7-3,-,TRBD2,TGTGCCAGCAGCCCGGGGAAGCGGGAAAACACCGGGGAGCTGTTTTTT,CASSPGKRENTGELFF
TRBJ1-6,TRBV2,once,TRBD1,TGTGCCAGCAGTGAAGCACAGCAGGGGGATTCACCCCTCCACTTT,CASSEAQQGDSPLHF
TRBJ2-1,TRBV4-1,-,TRBD2,TGCGCCAGCAGCCTACCGACTAGCGTGCACTATGAGCAGTTCTTC,CASSLPTSVHYEQFF
TRBJ1-4,TRBV3-1/TRBV3-2,-,TRBD1,TGTGCCAGCAGCCAAGGAACAGGGGGTTTTGAAAAACTGTTTTTT,CASSQGTGGFEKLFF
TRBJ1-5,TRBV4-1,-,-,TGCGCCAGCAGCCAAGGCAGGGGTCAGCCCCAGCATTTT,CASSQGRGQPQHF
TRBJ1-1,TRBV12-3/TRBV12-4,-,-,TGTGCCAGCAAGAGACAGATGAACACTGAAGCTTTCTTT,CASKRQMNTEAFF
TRBJ2-1,TRBV7-2,-,TRBD2,TGTGCCAGCAGCTTAGTTGCGGGAGTAATTGCAAATGAGCAGTTCTTC,CASSLVAGVIANEQFF
TRBJ1-5,TRBV7-2,-,TRBD1,TGTGCCAGCAGCTTAGGAGGGGGCGGGCAGCCCCAGCATTTT,CASSLGGGGQPQHF
TRBJ2-2,TRBV5-6,-,-,TGTGCCAGCAGGAGGAGGGCGGGGAGGAACACCGGGGAGCTGTTTTTT,CASRRRAGRNTGELFF
TRBJ1-4,TRBV6-5,-,-,TGTGCCAGTAGGGGGGGAGATGCAACTAATGAAAAACTGTTTTTT,CASRGGDATNEKLFF
TRBJ1-5,TRBV7-8,-,-,TGTGCCAGCAGCCTACACAGCAATCAGCCCCAGCATTTT,CASSLHSNQPQHF
TRBJ2-5,TRBV18,once,TRBD1,TGTGCCAGCTCACCTGGACAGGGCGGGGAGACCCAGTACTTC,CASSPGQGGETQYF
TRBJ2-3,TRBV7-6,-,-,TGTGCCAGCTCCTACGGGGGTGGCGGCACAGATACGCAGTATTTT,CASSYGGGGTDTQYF
TRBJ1-2,TRBV19,once,-,TGTGCCAGTACTAAACGACAGGAGCGCAACTATGGCTACACCTTC,CASTKRQERNYGYTF
TRBJ1-2,TRBV10-3,-,-,TGTGCCATCAGTGAGACAGGACCTGGCTACACCTTC,CAISETGPGYTF
TRBJ1-1,TRBV19,-,-,TGTGCCAGTAGTATGGGGCAACGGACTGAAGCTTTCTTT,CASSMGQRTEAFF
TRBJ1-1,TRBV6-5,-,TRBD1,TGTGCCAGCGGGTCAGGACAGGCTAATGAAGCTTTCTTT,CASGSGQANEAFF
TRBJ1-4,TRBV11-2,few,-,TGTGCCAGCAGCCTTTACGCGGGGGCGGGTGAAAAACTGTTTTTT,CASSLYAGAGEKLFF
TRBJ2-1,TRBV7-3,-,-,TGTGCCAGCAGCCCATATCCCCCAGGAATGGGTAATGAGCAGTTCTTC,CASSPYPPGMGNEQFF
TRBJ2-3,TRBV13,-,TRBD2,TGTGCCAGCAGCTTACGGGGGGTTAGCACAGATACGCAGTATTTT,CASSLRGVSTDTQYF
TRBJ1-5,TRBV11-2,-,TRBD1,TGTGCCAGCAGCTCAGCCCCAGGGGGCGATCAGCCCCAGCATTTT,CASSSAPGGDQPQHF
TRBJ1-6,TRBV3-1/TRBV3-2,-,TRBD1,TGTGCCAGCAGCCCCCGGGGCCCCGACAGGGGGCTTACCCATAATTCACCCCTCCACTTT,CASSPRGPDRGLTHNSPLHF
TRBJ2-5,TRBV2,once,TRBD1,TGTGCCAGCAGTGCACAGGGGTTAGGGGAGACCCAGTACTTC,CASSAQGLGETQYF
TRBJ2-3,TRBV11-2,-,-,TGTGCCAGCAGCCCCCCGCGCCCGAGCACAGATACGCAGTATTTT,CASSPPRPSTDTQYF
TRBJ2-3,TRBV5-4,-,TRBD1,TGTGCCAGCAGCTCCGCAGGGACAGCAGATACGCAGTATTTT,CASSSAGTADTQYF
TRBJ2-7,TRBV10-3,-,-,TGTGCCATCAGTGAGTCGCCGACAGAAGGCTACGAGCAGTACTTC,CAISESPTEGYEQYF
TRBJ1-2,TRBV5-1,once,-,TGCGCCAGCAGCTTGGCATGGAACAAGGAGGGCTACACCTTC,CASSLAWNKEGYTF
TRBJ1-5,TRBV18,-,TRBD1,TGTGCCAGCTCACCGGACAGGACAAGCAATCAGCCCCAGCATTTT,CASSPDRTSNQPQHF